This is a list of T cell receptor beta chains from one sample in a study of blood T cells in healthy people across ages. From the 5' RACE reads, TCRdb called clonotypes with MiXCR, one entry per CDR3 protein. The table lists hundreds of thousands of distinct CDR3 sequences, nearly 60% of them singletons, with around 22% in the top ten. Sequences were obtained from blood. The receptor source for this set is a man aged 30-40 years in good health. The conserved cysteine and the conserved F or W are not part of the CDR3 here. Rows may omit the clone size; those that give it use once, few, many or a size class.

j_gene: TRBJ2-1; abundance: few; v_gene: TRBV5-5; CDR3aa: ASSVELQINEQF
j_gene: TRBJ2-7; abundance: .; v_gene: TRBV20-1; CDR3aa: SAELAGGSYEQY
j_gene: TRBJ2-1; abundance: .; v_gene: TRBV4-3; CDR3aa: ASSQELPSGRAWYNEQF
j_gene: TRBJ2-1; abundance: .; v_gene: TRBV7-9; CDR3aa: ASSPALAGVEQF
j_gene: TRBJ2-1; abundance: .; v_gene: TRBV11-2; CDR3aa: ASERSGYRNEQF
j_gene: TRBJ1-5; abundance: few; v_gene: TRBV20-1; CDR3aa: SAPGQGGSSNQPQH
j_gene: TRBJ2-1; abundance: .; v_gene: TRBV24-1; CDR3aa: ATSDSQAKDEQF
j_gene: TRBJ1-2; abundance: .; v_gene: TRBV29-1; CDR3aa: SVEVGRTDYT
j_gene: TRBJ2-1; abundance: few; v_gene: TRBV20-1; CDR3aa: SARETPAYYNEQF
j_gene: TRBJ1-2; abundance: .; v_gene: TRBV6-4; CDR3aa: ASLSRRQGFGYT
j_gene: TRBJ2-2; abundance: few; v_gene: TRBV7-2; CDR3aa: ASSPPGLRSGELF
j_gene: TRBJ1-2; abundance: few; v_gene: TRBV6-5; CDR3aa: ASSYGAAQYGYT
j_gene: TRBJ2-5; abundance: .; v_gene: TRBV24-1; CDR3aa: ATSDLPRTGSQETQY
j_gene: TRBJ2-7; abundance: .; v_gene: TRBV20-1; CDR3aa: SASLTAYNEQY
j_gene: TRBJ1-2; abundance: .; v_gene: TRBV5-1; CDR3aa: ASSQQLGGYT
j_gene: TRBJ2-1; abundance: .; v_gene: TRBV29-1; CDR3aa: SVAGLAGANKQF
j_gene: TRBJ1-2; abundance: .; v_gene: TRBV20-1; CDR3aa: TLGGNGYT
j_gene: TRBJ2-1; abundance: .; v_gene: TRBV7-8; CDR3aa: ASSLVSGAYNEQF
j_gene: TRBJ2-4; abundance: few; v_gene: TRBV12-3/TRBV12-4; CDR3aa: ASSFGAAGVLEQY
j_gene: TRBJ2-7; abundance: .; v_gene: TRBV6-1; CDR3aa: ASSEALPGTVAYYEQY
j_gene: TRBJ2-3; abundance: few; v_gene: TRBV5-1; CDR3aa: ASSFERLGDTQY
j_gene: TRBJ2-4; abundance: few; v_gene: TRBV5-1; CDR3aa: ASRDNKNIQY
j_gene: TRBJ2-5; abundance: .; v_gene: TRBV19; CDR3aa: ASSILAGGETQY
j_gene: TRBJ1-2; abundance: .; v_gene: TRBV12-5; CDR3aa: ASGSPAGSHGYT
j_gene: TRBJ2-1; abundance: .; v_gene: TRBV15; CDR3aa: ATSSRGLADNEQF
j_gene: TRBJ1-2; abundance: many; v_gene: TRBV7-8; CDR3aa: ASSDSSYGYT
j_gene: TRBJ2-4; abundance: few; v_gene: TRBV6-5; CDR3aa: ASKGTGVMAKNIQY
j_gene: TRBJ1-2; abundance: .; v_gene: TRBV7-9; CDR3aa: ASSSDRGSYGYT